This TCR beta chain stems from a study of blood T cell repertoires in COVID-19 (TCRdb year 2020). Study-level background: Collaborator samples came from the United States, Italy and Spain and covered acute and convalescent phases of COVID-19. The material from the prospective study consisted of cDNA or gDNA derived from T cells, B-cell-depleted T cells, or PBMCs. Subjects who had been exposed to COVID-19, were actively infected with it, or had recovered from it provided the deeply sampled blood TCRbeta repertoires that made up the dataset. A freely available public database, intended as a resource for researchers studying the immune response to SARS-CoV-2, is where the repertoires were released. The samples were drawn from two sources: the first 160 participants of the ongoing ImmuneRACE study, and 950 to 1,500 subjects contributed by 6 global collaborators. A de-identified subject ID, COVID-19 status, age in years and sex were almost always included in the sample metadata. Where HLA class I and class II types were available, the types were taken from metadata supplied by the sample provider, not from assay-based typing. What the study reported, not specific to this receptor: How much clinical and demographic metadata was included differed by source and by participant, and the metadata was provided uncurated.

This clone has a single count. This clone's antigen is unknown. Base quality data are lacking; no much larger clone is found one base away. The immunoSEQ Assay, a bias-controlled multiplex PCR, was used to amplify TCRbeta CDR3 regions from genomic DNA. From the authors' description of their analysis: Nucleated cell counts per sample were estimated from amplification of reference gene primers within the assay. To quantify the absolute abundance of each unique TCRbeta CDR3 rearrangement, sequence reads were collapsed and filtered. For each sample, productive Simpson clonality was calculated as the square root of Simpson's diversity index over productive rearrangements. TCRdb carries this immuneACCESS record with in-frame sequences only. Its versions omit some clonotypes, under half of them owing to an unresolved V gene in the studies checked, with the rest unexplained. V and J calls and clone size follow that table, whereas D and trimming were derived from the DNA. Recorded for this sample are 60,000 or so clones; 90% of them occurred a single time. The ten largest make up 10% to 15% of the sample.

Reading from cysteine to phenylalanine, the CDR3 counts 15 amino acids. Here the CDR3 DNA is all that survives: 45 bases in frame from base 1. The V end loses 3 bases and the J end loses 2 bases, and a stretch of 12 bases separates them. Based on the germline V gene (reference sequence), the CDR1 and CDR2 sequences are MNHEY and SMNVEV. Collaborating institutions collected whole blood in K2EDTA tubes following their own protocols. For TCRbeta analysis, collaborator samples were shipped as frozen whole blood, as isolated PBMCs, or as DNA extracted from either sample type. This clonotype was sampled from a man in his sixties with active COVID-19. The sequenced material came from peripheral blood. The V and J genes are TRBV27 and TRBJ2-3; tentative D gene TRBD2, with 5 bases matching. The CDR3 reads CASSFRSGFTDTQYF. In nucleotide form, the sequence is TGTGCCAGCAGTTTTAGGTCGGGATTCACAGATACGCAGTATTTT.